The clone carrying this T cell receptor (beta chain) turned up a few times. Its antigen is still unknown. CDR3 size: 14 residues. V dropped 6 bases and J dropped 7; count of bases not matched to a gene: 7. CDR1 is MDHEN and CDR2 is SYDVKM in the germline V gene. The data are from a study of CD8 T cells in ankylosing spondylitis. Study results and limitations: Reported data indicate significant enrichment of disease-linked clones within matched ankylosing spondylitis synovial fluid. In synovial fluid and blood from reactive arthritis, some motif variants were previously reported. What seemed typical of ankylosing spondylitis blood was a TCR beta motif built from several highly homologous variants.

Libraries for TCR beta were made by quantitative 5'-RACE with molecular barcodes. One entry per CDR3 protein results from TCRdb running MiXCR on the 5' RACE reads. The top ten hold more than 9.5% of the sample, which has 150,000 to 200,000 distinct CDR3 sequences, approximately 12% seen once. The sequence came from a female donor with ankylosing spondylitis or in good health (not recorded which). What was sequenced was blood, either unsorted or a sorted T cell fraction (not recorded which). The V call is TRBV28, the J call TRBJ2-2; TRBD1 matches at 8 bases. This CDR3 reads CASRKTGAHGELFF. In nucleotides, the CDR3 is TGTGCCAGCAGAAAGACAGGGGCTCACGGGGAGCTGTTTTTT. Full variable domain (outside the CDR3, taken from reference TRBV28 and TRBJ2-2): DVKVTQSSRYLVKRTGEKVFLECVQDMDHENMFWYRQDPGLGLRLIYFSYDVKMKEKGDIPEGYSVSREKKERFSLILESASTNQTSMYLCASRKTGAHGELFFGEGSRLTVL.